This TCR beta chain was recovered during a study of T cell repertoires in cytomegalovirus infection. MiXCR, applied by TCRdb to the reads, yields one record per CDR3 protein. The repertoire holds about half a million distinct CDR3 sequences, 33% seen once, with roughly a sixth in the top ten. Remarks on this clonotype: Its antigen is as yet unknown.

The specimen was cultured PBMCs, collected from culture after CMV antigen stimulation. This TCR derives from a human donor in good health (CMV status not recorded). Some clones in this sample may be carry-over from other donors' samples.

CDR3 protein: CASSQAPASGIDGELFF. In DNA form, the CDR3 reads TGCGCCAGCAGCCAAGCGCCTGCTAGCGGGATTGACGGGGAGCTGTTTTTT. The chain links TRBV4-3 to TRBJ2-2; TRBD2 matches at 9 bases. The CDR3 totals 17 residues. V dropped 1 base and J dropped 7; count of bases not matched to a gene: 10. Germline values: CDR1 LGHNA, CDR2 YSLEER.